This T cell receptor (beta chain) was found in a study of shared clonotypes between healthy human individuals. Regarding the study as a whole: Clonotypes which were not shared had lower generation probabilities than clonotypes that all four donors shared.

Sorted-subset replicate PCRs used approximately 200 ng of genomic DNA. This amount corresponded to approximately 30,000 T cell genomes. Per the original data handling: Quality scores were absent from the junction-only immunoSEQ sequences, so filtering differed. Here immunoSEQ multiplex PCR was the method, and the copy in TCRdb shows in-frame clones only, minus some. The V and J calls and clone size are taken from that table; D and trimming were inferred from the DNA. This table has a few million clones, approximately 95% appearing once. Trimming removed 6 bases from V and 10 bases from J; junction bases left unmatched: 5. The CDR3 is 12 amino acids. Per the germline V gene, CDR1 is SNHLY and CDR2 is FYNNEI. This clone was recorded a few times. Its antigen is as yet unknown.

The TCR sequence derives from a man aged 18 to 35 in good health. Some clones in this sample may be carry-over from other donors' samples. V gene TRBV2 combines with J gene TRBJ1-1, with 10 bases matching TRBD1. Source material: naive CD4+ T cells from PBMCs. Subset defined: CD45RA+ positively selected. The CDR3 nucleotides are TGTGCCAGCAGGGTAGACAGGGGGCTAGCTTTCTTT. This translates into CASRVDRGLAFF.